This T cell receptor beta chain was found in a study of early T cells in non-severe SARS-CoV-2 infection. Study at large: With bulk RNA from unsorted whole blood as input, sequencing yielded unpaired chains.

This clonotype was detected a few times. This CDR3 comprises 15 residues. Germline trimming cut 3 bases from V and 5 bases from J; bases unmatched to any gene: 8. TCRdb processed the 5' RACE reads anew with MiXCR; each CDR3 protein has one entry. The sample lists approximately 18,000 distinct CDR3 sequences, approximately 4.7% occurring once. This TCR was recovered from an adult who was a healthcare worker with PCR-confirmed SARS-CoV-2 infection or an uninfected control (not recorded which). The sequencing sample was made of whole blood. The chain uses TRBV12-3 or TRBV12-4 and TRBJ2-5; TRBD2 matches at 8 bases. The CDR3, as DNA: TGTGCCAGCAGTTTCAATGGAGCGGGAGTGGAGACCCAGTACTTC. Its protein product is CASSFNGAGVETQYF.